This T cell receptor beta chain appears in the sequencing data of a study of T cells in Graves' hyperthyroidism and ophthalmopathy. There were TCR beta CDR3 regions amplified from RNA transcripts. Primed by the HTBI set, a first-round RT-PCR was run on the TCR CDR3. TCRdb used MiXCR to reprocess the multiplex PCR reads, holding one entry per CDR3 protein. In the table there are approximately 500,000 distinct CDR3 sequences, just over 45% of which are singletons. This clonotype has at least ten counts. Sequencing used peripheral blood or thyroid tissue (not recorded which). The receptor comes from a woman under 30 with Graves' hyperthyroidism.

The CDR3 is CSVEPRQTNTEAFF. The CDR3 DNA reads as TGCAGCGTTGAACCTCGCCAGACTAACACTGAAGCTTTCTTT. This chain joins TRBV29-1 and TRBJ1-1; D is uncertain. The V and J ends lost 2 bases and 2 bases respectively, with 12 bases between them. Germline CDR1 SQVTM, CDR2 ANQGSEA. The length of the CDR3 is 14 residues.